Here is one TCR beta chain with its context. The data were obtained in a study of cytomegalovirus exposure and HLA in healthy donors. Overall study: A later analysis reported the 90 to 150 validation repertoires used the same platform as the roughly 670 first-cohort repertoires.

In germline, CDR1 is SEHNR, CDR2 FQNEAQ (reference sequence). The CDR3 covers 14 residues. Trimming left V 1 base short and J 10 bases short, with 16 bases between. Data came from immunoSEQ multiplex PCR; TCRdb stores just in-frame clones and leaves some out. The sample has around 400,000 clones, roughly 90% seen once; the top ten hold roughly 0.75%. The clonotype comes from a woman under 30 in good health and CMV-seronegative. The chain links TRBV7-9 to TRBJ2-5, with D maybe TRBD2 (5 bases). Material: PBMCs. This chain's CDR3 is CASSLGRTLTDQYF. As DNA, the CDR3 is TGTGCCAGCAGCTTAGGTCGGACTCTCACGGACCAGTACTTC.